The 29 T cell receptor beta chains presented below share a single source sample, sequenced in a study of blood T cell repertoires in COVID-19. TCRdb keeps only in-frame clones here, not all; method: immunoSEQ multiplex PCR. The table includes about 440,000 clones, 70% to 90% detected once. The material sequenced was PBMCs or T cells enriched from blood (not recorded which). These receptors were collected from a woman younger than 30 with acute COVID-19.

V and J are TRBV5-4 and TRBJ2-7; 10 bases fit TRBD1. In germline, CDR1 is SGHNT, CDR2 YYREEE (reference sequence). V lost 5 bases, J lost 3 bases, and 23 bases stayed unmatched. This CDR3 is built from 20 residues. CDR3 in DNA: TGTGCCAGCAGATCACAAACCGGGACAGGGGCTTATAACTTTATCTACGAGCAGTACTTC. Protein sequence: CASRSQTGTGAYNFIYEQYF. The full variable domain, completed using reference TRBV5-4 and TRBJ2-7, is ETGVTQSPTHLIKTRGQQVTLRCSSQSGHNTVSWYQQALGQGPQFIFQYYREEENGRGNFPPRFSGLQFPNYSSELNVNALELDDSALYLCASRSQTGTGAYNFIYEQYFGPGTRLTVT.

This clone has a single count. This chain joins TRBV5-6 and TRBJ1-2; D may be TRBD1 (6 bases). Trimming took off 4 bases at V and 0 bases at J, with 16 bases between the two ends. The CDR3 length is 16 residues. Germline CDR1 is SGHDT and CDR2 is YYEEEE. This CDR3 reads CASSAIWDTSNYGYTF. CDR3 in DNA: TGTGCCAGCAGCGCTATTTGGGACACCTCTAACTATGGCTACACCTTC.

The chain uses TRBV7-2 and TRBJ2-3; D may be TRBD2 (5 bases). The CDR3 is 15 amino acids. V was pared by 1 base and J by 2 bases, with 10 bases between. Germline loops: CDR1 SGHTA, CDR2 FQGNSA. CDR3 bases: TGTGCCAGCAGCTTAGTAGCGACCTACACAGATACGCAGTATTTT. This codes for CASSLVATYTDTQYF.

This clone was seen more than once but under ten times. V is TRBV5-4 and J is TRBJ1-2; D uncertain. Germline V gene sequence: CDR1 SGHNT, CDR2 YYREEE (reference sequence). Trimming took 3 bases from V and 4 from J, leaving 16 bases between them. The CDR3 consists of 15 residues. CDR3 residues: CASSWGGSGGYGYTF. CDR3 bases: TGTGCCAGCAGCTGGGGAGGGTCGGGAGGCTATGGCTACACCTTC.

About this clone itself: Other nucleotide sequences from this sample produce the same CDR3. The chain combines TRBV5-1 with TRBJ2-7, with TRBD2 identical over 10 bases. J gave up 4 bases and V 2 bases, and 3 bases lay outside the gene matches. This CDR3 is built from 14 residues. CDR1 is SGHRS, CDR2 YFSETQ, per germline. This CDR3 is CASSLAGGPYEQYF. CDR3 DNA: TGCGCCAGCAGCTTAGCGGGAGGGCCTTACGAGCAGTACTTC.

The chain has TRBV7-2 and TRBJ2-7, with a weak D call TRBD1 (5 bases). Trimming took off 5 bases at V and 4 bases at J, with 15 bases between the two ends. Germline V lookup: CDR1 SGHTA, CDR2 FQGNSA. There are 14 residues in the CDR3. CDR3 sequence (DNA): TGTGCCAGCAGCCTCAGGACACAACCGTACGAGCAGTACTTC. Protein sequence: CASSLRTQPYEQYF.

V gene TRBV11-2 combines with J gene TRBJ2-1, with 7 bases aligning to TRBD1. The CDR3 totals 15 residues. V trimming: 5 bases; J trimming: 8 bases; junction bases outside the gene matches: 12. CDR1 is SGHAT, CDR2 FQNNGV, per germline. The CDR3 region is CASSLPLAQGDEQFF. The CDR3, as DNA: TGTGCCAGCAGCCTCCCCTTGGCCCAGGGGGATGAGCAGTTCTTC.

A single count supports this clone. V and J are TRBV10-2 and TRBJ2-7; D may be TRBD1 (6 bases). The CDR3 loop spans 14 amino acids. Germline V gene sequence: CDR1 WSHSY, CDR2 SAAADI. V gave up 4 bases and J gave up 2 bases, with 12 bases separating them. DNA for the CDR3: TGCGCCAGCAGTGGGACAGATAGAACCTACGAGCAGTACTTC. Translated, it gives CASSGTDRTYEQYF.

As concerns this clone: This sample also contains other DNA sequences that code for the same CDR3. The genes are TRBV12-3 or TRBV12-4 and TRBJ1-5; D uncertain. This CDR3 is 12 amino acids long. Trimming removed 1 base from V and 7 bases from J, with 5 bases in between. The CDR3 DNA is TGTGCCAGCAGTTTAGGAGGGCAGCCCCAGCATTTT. Its translation is CASSLGGQPQHF.

J is TRBJ2-2 and V is TRBV7-3; 7 bases line up with TRBD1. The germline CDR1 and CDR2 sequences are SGHTA and FQGTGA. CDR3 length equals 16 residues. With V trimmed by 0 bases and J by 2 bases, 3 bases remained unmatched. CDR3 protein: CASSLTGTANTGELFF. As DNA, the CDR3 is TGTGCCAGCAGCTTAACTGGGACAGCTAACACCGGGGAGCTGTTTTTT. The whole variable domain, remainder taken from reference TRBV7-3 and TRBJ2-2, is GAGVSQTPSNKVTEKGKYVELRCDPISGHTALYWYRQSLGQGPEFLIYFQGTGAADDSGLPNDRFFAVRPEGSVSTLKIQRTERGDSAVYLCASSLTGTANTGELFFGEGSRLTVL.

This chain joins TRBV4-1 and TRBJ1-6; D not certain. Trimming took 1 base from V and 5 from J, leaving 9 bases between them. The CDR3 totals 15 residues. The germline V gene has CDR1 MGHRA and CDR2 YSYEKL. This CDR3 is CASSQAWENNSPLHF. CDR3 DNA: TGCGCCAGCAGCCAAGCCTGGGAGAATAATTCACCCCTCCACTTT.

The chain is built from TRBV12-3 or TRBV12-4 and TRBJ1-5; D not certain. Trimming removed 5 bases from V and 3 bases from J, with 8 bases in between. This CDR3 contains 13 residues. The CDR3 DNA sequence: TGTGCCAGCAGTCCCCAGATCAATCAGCCCCAGCATTTT. Protein: CASSPQINQPQHF.

V gene TRBV6-5 combines with J gene TRBJ1-1; tentatively, D is TRBD1 (6 bases). The germline V gene encodes CDR1 MNHEY and CDR2 SVGAGI. The length of the CDR3 is 15 residues. Trimming pared 2 bases from V and 8 bases from J, leaving 18 bases between. Written as DNA, the CDR3 is TGTGCCAGCAGTTACGAGTTGGGACACGCGAGAGAAGCTTTCTTT. Protein sequence: CASSYELGHAREAFF.

V is TRBV19 and J is TRBJ1-6, with D possibly TRBD1 on 6 matching bases. V was pared by 7 bases and J by 3 bases, with 10 bases between. Germline V gives CDR1 LNHDA, CDR2 SQIVND (reference sequence). The CDR3 has 14 residues. In DNA form, the CDR3 reads TGTGCCAGTAATACGGACAGCTATAATTCACCCCTCCACTTT. It codes for CASNTDSYNSPLHF. Combining the CDR3 with reference TRBV19 and TRBJ1-6 gives the whole variable domain DGGITQSPKYLFRKEGQNVTLSCEQNLNHDAMYWYRQDPGQGLRLIYYSQIVNDFQKGDIAEGYSVSREKKESFPLTVTSAQKNPTAFYLCASNTDSYNSPLHFGNGTRLTVT.

V gene TRBV4-3 combines with J gene TRBJ1-5; D not resolved. The CDR3 runs to 12 residues. Germline lookup yields CDR1 LGHNA and CDR2 YSLEER. The germline V and J ends were trimmed by 2 bases and 3 bases, with 2 bases remaining between them. CDR3 protein: CASSQLNQPQHF. The CDR3 DNA follows: TGCGCCAGCAGCCAACTCAATCAGCCCCAGCATTTT.

This clone was recorded once. The chain uses TRBV3-1 (or the pseudogene TRBV3-2) and TRBJ2-7; no clear D. Germline loops: CDR1 LGHDT, CDR2 YNNKEL (reference sequence). V was shortened by 1 base and J by 0 bases, with 7 bases between the two germline ends. This CDR3 is built from 14 residues. The CDR3 sequence: CASSQGTSSYEQYF. The DNA for the CDR3 is TGTGCCAGCAGCCAAGGCACCAGCTCCTACGAGCAGTACTTC.

This clone was recorded only once. The J gene is TRBJ1-1, the V gene TRBV10-3; 8 nucleotides align to TRBD1. The CDR3 covers 14 residues. Germline V gene lookup returns CDR1 ENHRY and CDR2 SYGVKD. The V gene end was trimmed by 10 bases and the J gene end by 1 base; junction bases not matched to a gene: 8. CDR3 nucleotide sequence: TGTGCCACCCTAACCGGGACAGGGAACACTGAAGCTTTCTTT. Translated, it gives CATLTGTGNTEAFF.

The J gene is TRBJ1-1, the V gene TRBV10-3; 9 bases fit TRBD1. Per germline, CDR1 ENHRY and CDR2 SYGVKD. CDR3 length: 14 amino acids. Trimming removed 10 bases from V and 1 base from J; junction bases left unmatched: 7. The DNA of the CDR3 is TGTGCCACAAAACAGGGGGCTACGAACACTGAAGCTTTCTTT. Amino acids: CATKQGATNTEAFF.

In DNA, the CDR3 is TGTGCCAGCAGCTTCCAGGACAGGCAAGAGACCCAGTACTTC. Protein: CASSFQDRQETQYF. V is TRBV7-2 and J is TRBJ2-5; 7 bases are shared with TRBD1. The CDR3 has 14 amino acids. Trimming took 3 bases from V and 2 from J; bases not matched to a gene: 3. The V gene's germline CDR1 is SGHTA and CDR2 FQGNSA.

This chain links TRBV19 with TRBJ2-3; weak D call: TRBD2 (5 bases). V was shortened by 6 bases and J by 2 bases, with 12 bases between the two germline ends. CDR3 size: 14 residues. The germline V gene encodes CDR1 LNHDA and CDR2 SQIVND (reference sequence). The CDR3 protein is CASRRESITDTQYF. For the CDR3, the DNA is TGTGCCAGTAGAAGGGAGTCCATCACAGATACGCAGTATTTT.

The chain combines TRBV3-1 (or the pseudogene TRBV3-2) with TRBJ1-4; D might be TRBD1 (5 bases). CDR3 size: 16 residues. Trimming pared 0 bases from V and 3 bases from J, leaving 11 bases between. The germline V gene has CDR1 LGHDT and CDR2 YNNKEL (reference sequence). The CDR3 nucleotides are TGTGCCAGCAGCCAAGAAGGGGTGCGGTCTAATGAAAAACTGTTTTTT. Translating it yields CASSQEGVRSNEKLFF.

The V and J genes are TRBV18 and TRBJ2-3; tentatively, D is TRBD2 (5 bases). Germline values: CDR1 KGHSH, CDR2 LQKENI. V lost 3 bases and J 6 bases, leaving 16 bases between the germline ends. This CDR3 contains 15 residues. CDR3 in DNA: TGTGCCAGCTCACCCGGACTCCTTAGGAGTGATACGCAGTATTTT. Protein sequence: CASSPGLLRSDTQYF.

CDR3 DNA: TGTGCCAGCAATCCCTCGAGCGGGCTGTCCTACGAGCAGTACTTC. The encoded protein is CASNPSSGLSYEQYF. The chain links TRBV27 to TRBJ2-7; tentatively, D is TRBD2 (6 bases). Germline V gives CDR1 MNHEY, CDR2 SMNVEV (reference sequence). Trimming took 7 bases from V and 1 from J, leaving 17 bases between them. This CDR3 spans 15 amino acids.

The chain joins TRBV4-1 to TRBJ1-2; unclear D gene. CDR1 and CDR2 from the germline V gene are MGHRA and YSYEKL. Deletions cut 0 bases from V and 3 bases from J, with 5 bases between. This CDR3 is built from 13 residues. The CDR3 sequence: CASSQDSDYGYTF. The CDR3 bases are TGCGCCAGCAGCCAAGATTCGGACTATGGCTACACCTTC.

The chain combines TRBV28 with TRBJ2-7; D gene uncertain. CDR1 is MDHEN and CDR2 is SYDVKM in the germline V gene. The CDR3 is 14 amino acids. Trimming stripped 2 bases from V and 7 bases from J, with 15 bases between. The CDR3: CASSLARPLGEQYF. The CDR3 DNA is TGTGCCAGCAGTTTAGCCAGGCCTCTTGGAGAGCAGTACTTC.

V usage is TRBV19 and J usage is TRBJ1-2; 7 bases align to TRBD1. V lost 4 bases, J lost 1 base, and 6 bases stayed unmatched. The CDR3 consists of 15 residues. Per the germline V gene, CDR1 is LNHDA and CDR2 is SQIVND (reference sequence). CDR3 amino acids: CASSTGGGINYGYTF. The CDR3 bases are TGTGCCAGTAGTACAGGGGGTGGGATTAACTATGGCTACACCTTC.

The chain couples TRBV2 to TRBJ1-5; possible D gene TRBD1, 6 bases. V gave up 4 bases and J gave up 4 bases, with 14 bases separating them. The CDR3 loop spans 15 amino acids. Germline V gene data show CDR1 as SNHLY and CDR2 as FYNNEI. The CDR3 DNA reads as TGTGCCAGCAGTGCGGACAGCGCTCAAAATCAGCCCCAGCATTTT. Its protein is CASSADSAQNQPQHF.

The chain has TRBV19 and TRBJ2-3; D is perhaps TRBD2 (6 bases). V was pared by 2 bases and J by 3 bases, with 12 bases between. The CDR3 consists of 15 residues. CDR1 and CDR2 from the germline V gene are LNHDA and SQIVND (reference sequence). The CDR3 here is CASSITPTSTDTQYF. The CDR3 DNA reads TGTGCCAGTAGTATAACCCCGACTAGTACAGATACGCAGTATTTT. The full variable domain, completed using reference TRBV19 and TRBJ2-3, is DGGITQSPKYLFRKEGQNVTLSCEQNLNHDAMYWYRQDPGQGLRLIYYSQIVNDFQKGDIAEGYSVSREKKESFPLTVTSAQKNPTAFYLCASSITPTSTDTQYFGPGTRLTVL.

This clone appeared a few times. The chain carries TRBV4-3 and TRBJ2-7; 7 bases align to TRBD1. The junction had 8 bases not matched to a gene; V was cut back by 0 bases and J by 3 bases. Per the germline V gene, CDR1 is LGHNA and CDR2 is YSLEER. This CDR3 region has 16 residues. CDR3 sequence (DNA): TGCGCCAGCAGCCAAGATATGAGACAGGGAATCTACGAGCAGTACTTC. This codes for CASSQDMRQGIYEQYF.